These 12 T cell receptor beta chains were all obtained from the same sample, sequenced in a study of shared clonotypes between healthy human individuals. Clones were read by immunoSEQ multiplex PCR, and TCRdb kept only the in-frame ones, dropping some. The profile shows hundreds of thousands of clones, approximately 79% of them singletons. Sequenced material: memory CD4+ T cells sorted from blood. Indicated subset: CD45RA-negative fraction. The receptors were sampled from a woman in her twenties or thirties in good health.

The CDR3 reads CASRTGTGGFETQYF. CDR3 nucleotides: TGTGCCAGCAGAACCGGGACAGGGGGATTCGAGACCCAGTACTTC. The chain uses TRBV2 and TRBJ2-5; 11 bases agree with TRBD1. V shed 6 bases, J shed 5 bases, and the junction held 8 bases outside the gene matches. Germline V CDR1 and CDR2: SNHLY, FYNNEI. This CDR3 comprises 15 residues.

This clone was seen a single time. The gene calls are TRBV5-4 and TRBJ2-3, with 12 bases matching TRBD2. The CDR3 has 20 amino acids. V trimming: 0 bases; J trimming: 0 bases; junction bases outside the gene matches: 11. The V gene's germline CDR1 is SGHNT and CDR2 YYREEE (reference sequence). In DNA form, the CDR3 reads TGTGCCAGCAGCTTGGTTGCGGGGACTAGCGGGTACTCTAGCACAGATACGCAGTATTTT. This gives the protein CASSLVAGTSGYSSTDTQYF.

The chain has TRBV27 and TRBJ1-1; tentative D call: TRBD1 (6 bases). This CDR3 contains 14 residues. Looked up from germline, CDR1 is MNHEY and CDR2 is SMNVEV (reference sequence). V was trimmed by 3 bases and J by 4 bases, leaving 12 bases between them. In nucleotides, the CDR3 is TGTGCCAGCAGTTTCGGGCAGGGGCGCACTGAAGCTTTCTTT. Its protein product is CASSFGQGRTEAFF.

The J gene is TRBJ2-1, the V gene TRBV11-1; 16 bases are a match to TRBD2. CDR1 and CDR2 from the germline V gene are SGHAT and FQDESV (reference sequence). This CDR3 has 19 residues. V was clipped by 5 bases and J by 3 bases; unmatched bases: 10. The CDR3 DNA reads as TGTGCCAGCAGCCCGGGACTAGCGGGAGGGGGGGAGCGCTACAATGAGCAGTTCTTC. It yields the protein CASSPGLAGGGERYNEQFF.

The chain links TRBV9 to TRBJ2-6; TRBD2 aligns across 8 bases. Germline CDR1 and CDR2: SGDLS and YYNGEE. The V and J ends lost 6 bases and 4 bases, in that order; junction bases with no gene match: 18. This CDR3 is built from 19 residues. The CDR3 loop reads CASNLRPAGDLEGANVLTF. In DNA, the CDR3 is TGTGCCAGCAACTTAAGGCCAGCGGGAGACCTCGAGGGGGCCAACGTCCTGACTTTC.

This clone showed up just once. A far larger clone is off by one base, so a read error is likely. The chain is built from TRBV28 and TRBJ2-7, with 11 bases that match TRBD2. This CDR3 is 15 amino acids long. CDR1 is MDHEN, CDR2 SYDVKM, per germline. With 1 base clipped from V and 2 bases from J, the junction kept 1 base outside the gene matches. The CDR3 loop reads CASSLLTSGTYEQYF. The CDR3 DNA sequence: TGTGCCAGCAGTTTATTGACTAGCGGGACCTACGAGCAGTACTTC.

The chain couples TRBV7-9 to TRBJ1-3; D is unresolved. V lost 3 bases and J 0 bases, leaving 9 bases between the germline ends. Germline values: CDR1 SEHNR, CDR2 FQNEAQ (reference sequence). This CDR3 spans 15 amino acids. The CDR3 region is CASSFRTISGNTIYF. DNA for the CDR3: TGTGCCAGCAGCTTTAGGACGATCTCTGGAAACACCATATATTTT.

This clone has just one count. The chain recombines TRBV20-1 with TRBJ2-7; D remains unclear. The CDR3 runs 11 residues. CDR1 DFQATT and CDR2 SNEGSKA come from the germline V gene (reference sequence). V was trimmed by 3 bases and J by 2 bases, leaving 5 bases between them. Written as DNA, the CDR3 is TGCAGTGCTAGGGCCACCTACGAGCAGTACTTC. Translated, it gives CSARATYEQYF.

This clone appeared once. This chain connects TRBV5-4 to TRBJ1-5; D not resolved. The CDR3 spans 14 residues. V lost 0 bases, J lost 4 bases, and 8 bases lay in between. Germline CDR1 reads SGHNT; CDR2 reads YYREEE (reference sequence). The CDR3 DNA is TGTGCCAGCAGCTTGGGTGGACCTAATCAGCCCCAGCATTTT. Residues: CASSLGGPNQPQHF.

The chain couples TRBV10-2 to TRBJ2-7; TRBD1 aligns across 8 bases. CDR1 WSHSY and CDR2 SAAADI come from the germline V gene. With V trimmed by 6 bases and J by 7 bases, 11 bases remained unmatched. The CDR3 is 14 residues long. CDR3 nucleotides: TGCGCCAGCAGCCAAGGGACAGGCCCTAGAGAGCAGTACTTC. This sequence encodes CASSQGTGPREQYF.

In this sample, this clone turned up once. CDR3 bases: TGTGCCAGCAGCGTGGGGACTAGCGGGAGAGGGTACACAGATACGCAGTATTTT. Protein product: CASSVGTSGRGYTDTQYF. V gene TRBV9 combines with J gene TRBJ2-3; 14 positions agree with TRBD2. The CDR3 extends over 18 amino acids. Germline values: CDR1 SGDLS, CDR2 YYNGEE. Trimming cost V 2 bases and J 2 bases; bases outside gene matches: 7.

This chain uses TRBV5-8 with TRBJ2-7; a weak D match, TRBD2 (5 bases). V was shortened by 0 bases and J by 3 bases, with 7 bases between the two germline ends. The CDR3 covers 13 residues. Germline assignment: CDR1 SGHTS and CDR2 YDEGEE. The DNA for the CDR3 is TGTGCCAGCAGCTTGGTAGCGATCTACGAGCAGTACTTC. Its translation: CASSLVAIYEQYF.